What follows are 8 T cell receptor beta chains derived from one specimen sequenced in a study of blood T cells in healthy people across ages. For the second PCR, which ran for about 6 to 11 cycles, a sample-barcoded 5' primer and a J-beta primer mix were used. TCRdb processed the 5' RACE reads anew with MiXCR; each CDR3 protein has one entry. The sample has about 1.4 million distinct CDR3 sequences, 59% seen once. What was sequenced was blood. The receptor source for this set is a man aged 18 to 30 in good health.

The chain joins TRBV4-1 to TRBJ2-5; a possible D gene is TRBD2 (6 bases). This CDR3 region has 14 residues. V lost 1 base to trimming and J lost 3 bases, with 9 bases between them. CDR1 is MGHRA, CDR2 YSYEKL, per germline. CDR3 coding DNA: TGCGCCAGCAGCCAAGTAGCGGACGAAGAGACCCAGTACTTC. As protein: CASSQVADEETQYF.

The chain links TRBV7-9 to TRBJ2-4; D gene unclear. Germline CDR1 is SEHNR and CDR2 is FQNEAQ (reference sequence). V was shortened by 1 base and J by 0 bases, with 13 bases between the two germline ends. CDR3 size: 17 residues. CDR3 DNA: TGTGCCAGCAGCTTAGACAATTTGGCTCTAGCCAAAAACATTCAGTACTTC. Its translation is CASSLDNLALAKNIQYF.

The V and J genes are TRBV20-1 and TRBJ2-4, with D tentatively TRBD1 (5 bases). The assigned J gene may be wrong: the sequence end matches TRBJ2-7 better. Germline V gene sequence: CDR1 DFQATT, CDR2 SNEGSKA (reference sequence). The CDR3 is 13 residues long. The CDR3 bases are TGCAGTGCCTTACAGGTTAGAGGATACGAGCAGTACTTC. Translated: CSALQVRGYEQYF.

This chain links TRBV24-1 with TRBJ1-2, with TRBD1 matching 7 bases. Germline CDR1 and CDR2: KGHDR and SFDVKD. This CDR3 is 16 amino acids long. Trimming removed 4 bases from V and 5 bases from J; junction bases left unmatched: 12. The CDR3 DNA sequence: TGTGCCACCAGTGACCCCAGACAGGGAGGCTATTATGGCTACACCTTC. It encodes CATSDPRQGGYYGYTF.

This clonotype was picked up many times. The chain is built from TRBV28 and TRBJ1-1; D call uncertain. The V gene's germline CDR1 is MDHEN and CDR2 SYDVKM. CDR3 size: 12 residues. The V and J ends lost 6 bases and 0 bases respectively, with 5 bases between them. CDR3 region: CASRRMNTEAFF. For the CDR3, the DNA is TGTGCCAGCAGGCGGATGAACACTGAAGCTTTCTTT.

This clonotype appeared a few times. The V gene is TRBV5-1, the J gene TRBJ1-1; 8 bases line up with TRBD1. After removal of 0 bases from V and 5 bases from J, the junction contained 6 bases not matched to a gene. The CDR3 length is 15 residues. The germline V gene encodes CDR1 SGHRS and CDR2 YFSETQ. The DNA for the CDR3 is TGCGCCAGCAGCTTGGGCCGGACAGGGCGGACTGAAGCTTTCTTT. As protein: CASSLGRTGRTEAFF.

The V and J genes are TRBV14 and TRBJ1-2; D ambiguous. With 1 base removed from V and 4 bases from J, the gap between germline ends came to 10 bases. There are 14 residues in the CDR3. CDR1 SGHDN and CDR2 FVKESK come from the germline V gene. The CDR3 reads CASSQAVGIYGYTF. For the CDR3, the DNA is TGTGCCAGCAGCCAAGCGGTAGGGATCTATGGCTACACCTTC.

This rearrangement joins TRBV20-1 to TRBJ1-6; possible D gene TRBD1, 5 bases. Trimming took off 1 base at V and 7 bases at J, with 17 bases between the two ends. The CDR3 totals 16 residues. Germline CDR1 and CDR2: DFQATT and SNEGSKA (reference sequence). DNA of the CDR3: TGCAGTGCTAGAGCCCGATTGGGGCTTACGAATTCACCCCTCCACTTT. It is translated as CSARARLGLTNSPLHF.